A selection of T cell receptor beta chains follows, all from one sample in a study of shared T cell receptors in the human thymus. Assay: immunoSEQ multiplex PCR; the TCRdb copy retains only in-frame clones and omits some. The sample gives hundreds of thousands of clones, 80% to 90% of which show up once; more than 0.008% is in the top ten. These data are also associated with another study on human thymus T cells.

Sequenced: thymocytes. Every receptor here comes from a girl in the first two years of life with a congenital heart defect. The CDR3 runs from the conserved cysteine through the conserved F or W.

length: 16; V: TRBV9; J: TRBJ2-3; CDR3: CASSLRTGSPPLTQYF
length: 18; V: TRBV4-2; J: TRBJ2-1; CDR3: CASSPGASGLKLDNEQFF
length: 15; V: TRBV19; J: TRBJ2-6; CDR3: CASSISGSGANVLTF
length: 18; V: TRBV11-1; J: TRBJ2-2; CDR3: CASSLPQPWGQETGELFF
length: 16; V: TRBV5-8; J: TRBJ2-7; CDR3: CASTLSAGGHPGEQYF
length: 15; V: TRBV14; J: TRBJ2-1; CDR3: CASSQSKSSYNEQFF
length: 13; V: TRBV10-3; J: TRBJ1-1; CDR3: CATITGPNTEAFF
length: 15; V: TRBV27; J: TRBJ2-7; CDR3: CASSPRTVTPYEQYF
length: 15; V: TRBV2; J: TRBJ2-7; CDR3: CATEGTSGGAYEQYF
length: 16; V: TRBV4-3; J: TRBJ1-2; CDR3: CASSSRDRVSSYGYTF
length: 15; V: TRBV5-6; J: TRBJ1-1; CDR3: CASSLVGGPGTEAFF
length: 14; V: TRBV25-1; J: TRBJ2-1; CDR3: CASRGQGAGNEQFF
length: 15; V: TRBV5-5; J: TRBJ2-1; CDR3: CASSPPNRGYNEQFF
length: 16; V: TRBV13; J: TRBJ2-7; CDR3: CASSTGLAGQLYEQYF
length: 19; V: TRBV4-1; J: TRBJ2-4; CDR3: CASSLPRVNSSEAKNIQYF
length: 14; V: TRBV23-1; J: TRBJ1-2; CDR3: CASSRSDSHRGYTF
length: 18; V: TRBV12-5; J: TRBJ1-3; CDR3: CASGRTGNLWSSGNTIYF
length: 14; V: TRBV7-6; J: TRBJ1-1; CDR3: CASSPRGVGTEAFF
length: 19; V: TRBV14; J: TRBJ2-2; CDR3: CASSLRGASSALEAGELFF
length: 15; V: TRBV14; J: TRBJ1-2; CDR3: CASSPAQGTNYGYTF
length: 15; V: TRBV4-3; J: TRBJ1-6; CDR3: CASSSRGQGRSPLHF
length: 14; V: TRBV10-3; J: TRBJ2-7; CDR3: CAISGGQPSYEQYF
length: 16; V: TRBV10-3; J: TRBJ1-2; CDR3: CAISEIQVPSNYGYTF
length: 12; V: TRBV4-3; J: TRBJ1-2; CDR3: CASSQDKDGYTF
length: 16; V: TRBV7-9; J: TRBJ1-1; CDR3: CASSDRGREDVPEAFF
length: 19; V: TRBV5-4; J: TRBJ1-5; CDR3: CASSQRQGAIGTVNQPQHF
length: 17; V: TRBV9; J: TRBJ1-1; CDR3: CASSVGRGGQGNTEAFF
length: 16; V: TRBV7-6; J: TRBJ1-3; CDR3: CASSSSGGVSGNTIYF
length: 13; V: TRBV7-2; J: TRBJ1-1; CDR3: CASSPGRYTEAFF
length: 14; V: TRBV5-1; J: TRBJ1-1; CDR3: CASSSGRANTEAFF
length: 13; V: TRBV7-9; J: TRBJ1-2; CDR3: CASSQTGDYGYTF
length: 15; V: TRBV10-1; J: TRBJ2-1; CDR3: CASSDRQVHGNEQFF
length: 14; V: TRBV5-1; J: TRBJ2-3; CDR3: CASSGARFTDTQYF
length: 15; V: TRBV9; J: TRBJ2-5; CDR3: CASSGGLAKQETQYF
length: 16; V: TRBV27; J: TRBJ1-4; CDR3: CASSPSRGQTNEKLFF
length: 16; V: TRBV11-2; J: TRBJ2-7; CDR3: CATPTGRGRELGEQYF
length: 15; V: TRBV12-5; J: TRBJ2-7; CDR3: CASGTGTGWAYEQYF
length: 14; V: TRBV7-6; J: TRBJ1-1; CDR3: CASSREIMNTEAFF
length: 14; V: TRBV28; J: TRBJ2-1; CDR3: CASSAPGGFNEQFF
length: 16; V: TRBV7-2; J: TRBJ2-7; CDR3: CASSPRPGRSSYEQYF
length: 15; V: TRBV19; J: TRBJ1-2; CDR3: CASSPSGSANYGYTF
length: 18; V: TRBV19; J: TRBJ2-1; CDR3: CASSIRPRGERSYNEQFF
length: 15; V: TRBV5-1; J: TRBJ2-6; CDR3: CASSSRLSGANVLTF
length: 13; V: TRBV2; J: TRBJ2-3; CDR3: CASMARTTDTQYF
length: 18; V: TRBV7-8; J: TRBJ2-5; CDR3: CASSFLAGGGEMRETQYF
length: 15; V: TRBV28; J: TRBJ1-6; CDR3: CASNAPRVDNSPLHF
length: 14; V: TRBV25-1; J: TRBJ2-2; CDR3: CASSGQGGAGELFF
length: 15; V: TRBV4-1; J: TRBJ2-5; CDR3: CASSRTQGVQETQYF
length: 15; V: TRBV27; J: TRBJ1-4; CDR3: CASSRPPATNEKLFF
length: 15; V: TRBV6-1; J: TRBJ1-5; CDR3: CASTDRGYSNQPQHF
length: 11; V: TRBV25-1; J: TRBJ1-1; CDR3: CASKGRTEAFF
length: 16; V: TRBV5-6; J: TRBJ1-2; CDR3: CASSLWTGGPDYGYTF
length: 15; V: TRBV15; J: TRBJ1-6; CDR3: CATKRDRAGNSPLHF
length: 14; V: TRBV7-8; J: TRBJ2-3; CDR3: CASSSDRLTDTQYF
length: 14; V: TRBV15; J: TRBJ2-7; CDR3: CATSSGQSAYEQYF
length: 15; V: TRBV6-5; J: TRBJ2-4; CDR3: CASSPLLSGKNIQYF
length: 14; V: TRBV4-1; J: TRBJ1-2; CDR3: CASSRNRGGYGYTF
length: 16; V: TRBV5-6; J: TRBJ1-1; CDR3: CASSLHRGYISGPAFF
length: 14; V: TRBV27; J: TRBJ2-3; CDR3: CASSTRSAMYTQYF